The 18 T cell receptor beta chains reported below all come from one sample, sequenced in a study of blood T cell repertoires in COVID-19. Sequencing used immunoSEQ multiplex PCR; TCRdb keeps in-frame clones, though not all of them. The sample lists 350,000 or so clones, 87% occurring once. Sequenced material: peripheral blood. The receptors were gathered from a woman between 25 and 40 years old with COVID-19, enrolled during active disease.

V and J are TRBV29-1 and TRBJ2-3, with TRBD1 as a possible D gene (6 bases). CDR1 and CDR2 (germline): SQVTM, ANQGSEA. The CDR3 loop spans 16 amino acids. V lost 2 bases and J 4 bases, leaving 19 bases between the germline ends. CDR3 coding DNA: TGCAGCGTTGAACCTCCGGGATCCCCAGGGGCAGATACGCAGTATTTT. This translates into CSVEPPGSPGADTQYF.

The V call is TRBV7-3, the J call TRBJ2-1; D may be TRBD2 (6 bases). Trimming stripped 5 bases from V and 9 bases from J, with 20 bases between. The CDR3 sequence is 15 residues long. Looked up from germline, CDR1 is SGHTA and CDR2 is FQGTGA. This CDR3 reads CASSKGARGTGEQFF. The DNA for the CDR3 is TGTGCCAGCAGCAAAGGGGCCCGCGGGACGGGTGAGCAGTTCTTC.

V usage is TRBV21-1 and J usage is TRBJ2-1; TRBD2 is taken as the D call from the table, unchecked against the DNA. TRBV21-1 has pseudogene status. The CDR3 length is 16 residues. CDR3 sequence reads: CASSGGASGTFNEQFF. The CDR3 nucleotides are TGTGCCAGCAGCGGTGGTGCTAGCGGGACCTTCAATGAGCAGTTCTTC.

CDR3 amino acids: CASSVGGGNYGYTF. The CDR3 nucleotides read TGTGCCAGCAGCGTAGGCGGGGGAAACTATGGCTACACCTTC. This chain joins TRBV9 and TRBJ1-2; D might be TRBD1 (5 bases). The CDR3 loop spans 14 amino acids. Per germline, CDR1 SGDLS and CDR2 YYNGEE. V was trimmed by 0 bases and J by 2 bases, leaving 8 bases between them.

The chain is built from TRBV5-5 and TRBJ2-3; TRBD1 matches at 7 bases. J lost 1 base, V lost 5 bases, and 4 bases had no gene match. The germline CDR1 and CDR2 sequences are SGHKS and YYEKEE (reference sequence). The CDR3 extends over 14 amino acids. This CDR3 is CASSTQGGTDTQYF. The CDR3 bases are TGTGCCAGCAGTACCCAGGGGGGCACAGATACGCAGTATTTT.

This clone showed up just a few times. The chain recombines TRBV19 with TRBJ2-2; D might be TRBD2 (5 bases). Between the trimmed V and J ends, which lost 0 bases and 9 bases, there was a span of 14 bases. In germline, CDR1 is LNHDA, CDR2 SQIVND (reference sequence). The CDR3 is 15 amino acids. The CDR3 sequence: CASSIDQRRERELFF. The CDR3 bases are TGTGCCAGTAGTATAGATCAACGAAGGGAGAGGGAGCTGTTTTTT.

The gene calls are TRBV12-3 or TRBV12-4 and TRBJ1-1; D unclear. Trimming pared 8 bases from V and 0 bases from J, leaving 10 bases between. The CDR3 is 13 amino acids. DNA for the CDR3: TGTGCCAGCCTCCAAACTTTGAACACTGAAGCTTTCTTT. This translates into CASLQTLNTEAFF.

This clone is a singleton in its sample. The rearrangement uses TRBV2 and TRBJ2-2; 14 bases line up with TRBD2. Germline V lookup: CDR1 SNHLY, CDR2 FYNNEI. The CDR3 loop spans 15 amino acids. With V trimmed by 4 bases and J by 7 bases, 2 bases remained unmatched. In nucleotides, the CDR3 is TGTGCCAGCAGTGGACTAGCGGGAGGGATCGGGGAGCTGTTTTTT. Its protein is CASSGLAGGIGELFF.

This clone is a singleton in its sample. This chain uses TRBV28 with TRBJ1-4; tentatively, D is TRBD1 (5 bases). The CDR3 contains 15 residues. Trimming removed 5 bases from V and 0 bases from J, with 10 bases in between. Per the germline V gene, CDR1 is MDHEN and CDR2 is SYDVKM. The CDR3 is CASSPARATNEKLFF. Written as DNA, the CDR3 is TGTGCCAGCAGTCCCGCCAGGGCAACTAATGAAAAACTGTTTTTT.

Concerning this clone: Within the sample, other DNA sequences also encode this same CDR3. V usage is TRBV7-3 and J usage is TRBJ2-1; 10 bases fit TRBD2. The germline V gene has CDR1 SGHTA and CDR2 FQGTGA. Trimming at V came to 5 bases and at J to 6 bases, leaving 4 bases not matched to a gene. This CDR3 is built from 14 residues. CDR3 protein: CASSLSSGSNEQFF. The CDR3 DNA is TGTGCCAGCAGCCTCTCTAGCGGGAGCAATGAGCAGTTCTTC.

This chain joins TRBV10-1 and TRBJ2-5; 8 nucleotides agree with TRBD2. The CDR3 length is 13 residues. Germline assignment: CDR1 WNHNN and CDR2 SYGVQD (reference sequence). Trimming removed 6 bases from V and 3 bases from J; junction bases left unmatched: 3. The CDR3 spells CASRSSGKETQYF. The CDR3 DNA reads as TGCGCCAGCAGAAGTAGCGGGAAAGAGACCCAGTACTTC.

The rearrangement joins TRBV10-2 to TRBJ1-1; 12 bases are shared with TRBD1. CDR3 length equals 16 residues. V lost 3 bases to trimming and J lost 2 bases; unmatched junction nucleotides: 4. The germline V gene has CDR1 WSHSY and CDR2 SAAADI. CDR3: CASSDLGTGGNTEAFF. Written as DNA, the CDR3 is TGCGCCAGCAGTGATCTCGGGACAGGGGGCAACACTGAAGCTTTCTTT.

V gene TRBV6-5 combines with J gene TRBJ2-7, with a weak D call TRBD1 (6 bases). Trimming removed 2 bases at V and 4 bases at J, with 12 bases between. This CDR3 region has 14 residues. Per germline, CDR1 MNHEY and CDR2 SVGAGI. The CDR3 DNA reads as TGTGCCAGCAGTTACCGGCAGGGGAAATACGAGCAGTACTTC. Its protein is CASSYRQGKYEQYF.

This chain uses TRBV15 with TRBJ2-1; a weak D match, TRBD2 (6 bases). CDR1 and CDR2 from the germline V gene are LNHNV and YYDKDF (reference sequence). The length of the CDR3 is 15 residues. The V end lost 5 bases, the J end lost 4 bases, and 15 bases lay between the germline ends. The CDR3 coding sequence is TGTGCCACCAGCGAATTCGGGGGAGAGTACAATGAGCAGTTCTTC. Residues: CATSEFGGEYNEQFF. Complete variable domain (other parts from reference TRBV15 and TRBJ2-1): DAMVIQNPRYQVTQFGKPVTLSCSQTLNHNVMYWYQQKSSQAPKLLFHYYDKDFNNEADTPDNFQSRRPNTSFCFLDIRSPGLGDTAMYLCATSEFGGEYNEQFFGPGTRLTVL.

The chain uses TRBV28 and TRBJ1-1; 9 nucleotides agree with TRBD1. In germline, CDR1 is MDHEN, CDR2 SYDVKM. J lost 13 bases, V lost 7 bases, and 10 bases had no gene match. The CDR3 sequence is 12 residues long. In DNA, the CDR3 is TGTGCCAGCACCGGACAGGGGATTTATGTTTTCTTT. Translating it yields CASTGQGIYVFF. The variable domain in full, with the rest retrieved from reference TRBV28 and TRBJ1-1, is DVKVTQSSRYLVKRTGEKVFLECVQDMDHENMFWYRQDPGLGLRLIYFSYDVKMKEKGDIPEGYSVSREKKERFSLILESASTNQTSMYLCASTGQGIYVFFGQGTRLTVV.

Only one count was recorded for this clone. This chain joins TRBV2 and TRBJ2-2; weak D call: TRBD2 (7 bases). From germline, CDR1 is SNHLY and CDR2 FYNNEI. V was pared by 0 bases and J by 13 bases, with 15 bases between. The CDR3 spans 14 residues. The CDR3, as DNA: TGTGCCAGCAGTGAAGCGCGGGGGCGGAGCGGGCTGTTTTTT. Translating gives CASSEARGRSGLFF. The complete variable domain, with remaining parts taken from reference TRBV2 and TRBJ2-2, reads EPEVTQTPSHQVTQMGQEVILRCVPISNHLYFYWYRQILGQKVEFLVSFYNNEISEKSEIFDDQFSVERPDGSNFTLKIRSTKLEDSAMYFCASSEARGRSGLFFGEGSRLTVL.

The chain recombines TRBV3-1 (or the pseudogene TRBV3-2) with TRBJ2-7, with 8 bases that match TRBD2. This CDR3 is built from 15 residues. Germline lookup yields CDR1 LGHDT and CDR2 YNNKEL (reference sequence). J was trimmed by 0 bases and V by 2 bases; bases with no gene match: 3. The CDR3 nucleotides read TGTGCCAGCAGCCAACGACTAGCGAACTCCTACGAGCAGTACTTC. It specifies CASSQRLANSYEQYF.

The chain employs TRBV7-8 and TRBJ2-2; perhaps TRBD1 as D (5 bases). Germline lookup yields CDR1 SGHVS and CDR2 FQNEAQ. Trimming cost V 1 base and J 7 bases, with 13 bases left between them. The CDR3 is made up of 15 amino acids. CDR3 amino acids: CASSLGYTDSGELFF. The CDR3 nucleotides are TGTGCCAGCAGCTTAGGCTATACCGACAGCGGGGAGCTGTTTTTT.